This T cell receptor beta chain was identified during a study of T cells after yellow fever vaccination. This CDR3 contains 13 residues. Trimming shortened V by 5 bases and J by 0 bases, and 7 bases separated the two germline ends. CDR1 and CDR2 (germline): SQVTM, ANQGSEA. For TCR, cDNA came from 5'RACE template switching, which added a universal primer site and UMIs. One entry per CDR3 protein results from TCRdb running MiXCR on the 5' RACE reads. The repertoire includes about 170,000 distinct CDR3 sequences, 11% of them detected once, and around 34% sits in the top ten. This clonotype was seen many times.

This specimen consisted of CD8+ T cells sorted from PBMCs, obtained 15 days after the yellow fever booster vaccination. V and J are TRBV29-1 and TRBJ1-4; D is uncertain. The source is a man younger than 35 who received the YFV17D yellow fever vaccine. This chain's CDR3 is CSVTFATNEKLFF. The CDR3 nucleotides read TGCAGCGTTACGTTTGCAACTAATGAAAAACTGTTTTTT.